The present entry profiles one T cell receptor beta chain with its context. Here immunoSEQ multiplex PCR was the method, and the copy in TCRdb shows in-frame clones only, minus some. The sample lists under 200,000 clones; roughly nine tenths were seen once. This record belongs to a study of cytomegalovirus exposure and HLA in healthy donors. CDR1 is ENHRY and CDR2 is SYGVKD in the germline V gene. CDR3 length: 12 amino acids. Trimming took 3 bases from V and 10 from J, leaving 10 bases between them. The TCR originated in a woman in her 30s in good health and CMV-seronegative. The rearrangement uses TRBV10-3 and TRBJ2-1; D not resolved. Source material: PBMCs. The CDR3 here is CAISEDVEEQFF. The CDR3, as DNA: TGTGCCATCAGTGAAGATGTGGAGGAGCAGTTCTTC.